The 15 T cell receptor beta chains presented below share a single source sample, sequenced in a study of radiation and T cells in renal cell carcinoma. Time point meaning: blood 2 weeks post-SBRT. This sample's treatment: 15 Gy SBRT to primary tumor, nephrectomy 4 weeks later. Assay: immunoSEQ multiplex PCR; the TCRdb copy retains only in-frame clones and omits some. This table holds around 130,000 clones, 81% found once. This material consisted of blood, taken from a patient whose treatment included radiotherapy and nephrectomy. The receptors derive from a woman between 55 and 75 years old with renal cell carcinoma.

CDR3 in DNA: TGCGCCAGCAGCTTGGGGGGGACGGAGAGCACAGATACGCAGTATTTT. Amino acid sequence: CASSLGGTESTDTQYF. This rearrangement joins TRBV5-1 to TRBJ2-3; D is tentatively TRBD1 or TRBD2 (5 bases each). From germline, CDR1 is SGHRS and CDR2 YFSETQ. CDR3 size: 16 residues. V was pared by 0 bases and J by 0 bases, with 11 bases between.

The V and J genes are TRBV30 and TRBJ2-2; D not certain. The V and J ends lost 7 bases and 3 bases respectively, with 12 bases between them. The CDR3 is made up of 13 amino acids. Germline V gene lookup returns CDR1 GTSNPN and CDR2 SVGIG (reference sequence). CDR3 sequence: CASNPGDTGELFF. CDR3 coding DNA: TGTGCCTCGAATCCAGGAGACACCGGGGAGCTGTTTTTT. Together with reference TRBV30 and TRBJ2-2, the CDR3 gives the full variable domain: SQTIHQWPATLVQPVGSPLSLECTVEGTSNPNLYWYRQAAGRGLQLLFYSVGIGQISSEVPQNLSASRPQDRQFILSSKKLLLSDSGFYLCASNPGDTGELFFGEGSRLTVL.

The chain employs TRBV6-5 and TRBJ1-1; the match to TRBD1 covers 9 bases. The germline V gene encodes CDR1 MNHEY and CDR2 SVGAGI. Germline trimming cut 7 bases from V and 5 bases from J; bases unmatched to any gene: 8. There are 14 residues in the CDR3. The CDR3 DNA is TGTGCCAGCACCCGGGACAGGGCTTTAACTGAAGCTTTCTTT. It is translated as CASTRDRALTEAFF.

The genes are TRBV6-6 and TRBJ1-2; D is uncertain. The length of the CDR3 is 15 residues. Germline values: CDR1 MNHNY, CDR2 SVGAGI (reference sequence). Deletions cut 0 bases from V and 6 bases from J, with 14 bases between. The DNA for the CDR3 is TGTGCCAGCAGTTACTCGAGTTCGTTGGGCCATGGCTACACCTTC. This sequence encodes CASSYSSSLGHGYTF.

The gene calls are TRBV5-6 and TRBJ1-1; 8 nucleotides match TRBD1. Germline-derived CDR1 and CDR2 are SGHDT and YYEEEE. The CDR3 sequence is 14 residues long. Germline trimming cut 7 bases from V and 0 bases from J; bases unmatched to any gene: 5. The CDR3: CASGTGLLNTEAFF. The DNA for the CDR3 is TGTGCCAGCGGGACAGGTCTACTGAACACTGAAGCTTTCTTT.

The chain joins TRBV4-3 to TRBJ2-7; 7 bases fit TRBD1. The CDR3 sequence is 14 residues long. CDR1 LGHNA and CDR2 YSLEER come from the germline V gene. The V gene end was trimmed by 1 base and the J gene end by 5 bases; junction bases not matched to a gene: 5. The CDR3: CASSQAHRGHEQYF. The CDR3 DNA sequence: TGCGCCAGCAGCCAAGCTCACAGGGGCCACGAGCAGTACTTC.

This rearrangement joins TRBV7-9 to TRBJ2-7; D is unclear. CDR3 length: 12 residues. V lost 4 bases to trimming and J lost 7 bases, with 11 bases between them. Germline CDR1 SEHNR, CDR2 FQNEAQ (reference sequence). The CDR3, as DNA: TGTGCCAGCAGCTCAGGATTGATGGAGCAGTACTTC. Translated, it gives CASSSGLMEQYF.

This clone occurred a few times. The chain carries TRBV6-4 and TRBJ2-1, with 9 bases matching TRBD1. With 5 bases clipped from V and 0 bases from J, the junction kept 8 bases outside the gene matches. Germline loops: CDR1 MRHNA, CDR2 SNTAGT. The CDR3 extends over 17 amino acids. This chain's CDR3 is CASSPSTGGHSYNEQFF. Here the CDR3 DNA reads TGTGCCAGCAGTCCTTCAACAGGGGGCCACTCCTACAATGAGCAGTTCTTC.

This clone was recorded only once. This chain connects TRBV5-1 to TRBJ1-1; the D gene is possibly TRBD1 (6 bases). V lost 2 bases to trimming and J lost 4 bases, with 15 bases between them. CDR1 is SGHRS, CDR2 YFSETQ, per germline. This CDR3 is 15 amino acids long. CDR3 region: CASSLNPQGSTEAFF. The DNA of the CDR3 is TGCGCCAGCAGCTTAAATCCCCAGGGGAGCACTGAAGCTTTCTTT.

The V and J genes are TRBV9 and TRBJ2-2; 15 bases align to TRBD2. Trimming at V came to 4 bases and at J to 6 bases, leaving 4 bases not matched to a gene. Germline-derived CDR1 and CDR2 are SGDLS and YYNGEE. CDR3 size: 16 residues. The CDR3 DNA reads as TGTGCCAGCAGCTCCGGACTAGCGGGGGGGCCCGGGGAGCTGTTTTTT. Translating gives CASSSGLAGGPGELFF.

The rearrangement joins TRBV15 to TRBJ2-7, with 9 positions matching TRBD1. V lost 2 bases to trimming and J lost 2 bases; unmatched junction nucleotides: 7. This CDR3 spans 16 amino acids. Germline CDR1 LNHNV, CDR2 YYDKDF (reference sequence). The CDR3 nucleotides read TGTGCCACCAGCAGACTGACAGGGGGTAGGACCTACGAGCAGTACTTC. Protein: CATSRLTGGRTYEQYF.

This clone was counted between two and nine times. The chain uses TRBV5-1 and TRBJ1-3; D perhaps matches TRBD1 (6 bases). CDR1 and CDR2 (germline): SGHRS, YFSETQ. CDR3 size: 15 residues. V lost 4 bases to trimming and J lost 0 bases, with 11 bases between them. The CDR3 bases are TGCGCCAGCAGCCAGGACAGCTTCTCTGGAAACACCATATATTTT. Amino acids: CASSQDSFSGNTIYF. The whole variable domain, filled in from reference TRBV5-1 and TRBJ1-3, reads KAGVTQTPRYLIKTRGQQVTLSCSPISGHRSVSWYQQTPGQGLQFLFEYFSETQRNKGNFPGRFSGRQFSNSRSEMNVSTLELGDSALYLCASSQDSFSGNTIYFGEGSWLTVV.

In its sample, this clone was seen once. The chain recombines TRBV5-1 with TRBJ2-7; D might be TRBD1 (5 bases). The CDR3 is 13 amino acids. V shed 4 bases and J shed 2 bases, with 10 bases lying between them. Germline V gives CDR1 SGHRS, CDR2 YFSETQ. CDR3 nucleotides: TGCGCCAGCAGCCTGACAGCGCCCTACGAGCAGTACTTC. Protein sequence: CASSLTAPYEQYF.

This chain links TRBV10-3 with TRBJ2-2; possible D gene TRBD1, 6 bases. Germline CDR1 and CDR2: ENHRY and SYGVKD. The V end was cut by 10 bases, the J end by 0 bases, with 12 bases between. This CDR3 is 14 amino acids long. CDR3 region: CATDTGTNTGELFF. CDR3 coding DNA: TGTGCCACCGATACAGGGACGAACACCGGGGAGCTGTTTTTT.

V is TRBV10-3 and J is TRBJ2-1; D remains ambiguous. Germline CDR1 and CDR2: ENHRY and SYGVKD. Trimming took off 5 bases at V and 0 bases at J, with 14 bases between the two ends. CDR3 size: 16 residues. CDR3 nucleotide sequence: TGTGCCATCAGTAACAATGACATTGGCTCCTACAATGAGCAGTTCTTC. Its translation: CAISNNDIGSYNEQFF.